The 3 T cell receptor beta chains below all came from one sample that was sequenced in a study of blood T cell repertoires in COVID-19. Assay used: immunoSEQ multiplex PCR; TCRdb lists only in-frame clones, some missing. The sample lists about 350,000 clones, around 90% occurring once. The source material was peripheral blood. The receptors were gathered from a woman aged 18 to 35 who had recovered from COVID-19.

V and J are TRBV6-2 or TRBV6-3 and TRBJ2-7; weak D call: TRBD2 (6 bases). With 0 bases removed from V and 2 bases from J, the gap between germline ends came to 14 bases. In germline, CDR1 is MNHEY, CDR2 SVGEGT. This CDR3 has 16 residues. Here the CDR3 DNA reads TGTGCCAGCAGTTACTCACAACCGACTAGGGCCTACGAGCAGTACGTC. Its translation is CASSYSQPTRAYEQYV.

Here the CDR3 reads CASTPMVGTEGYTF. The CDR3 DNA reads TGTGCCAGTACCCCTATGGTGGGGACAGAAGGCTACACCTTC. The gene calls are TRBV19 and TRBJ1-2; 7 positions match TRBD1. V lost 7 bases, J lost 8 bases, and 13 bases stayed unmatched. This CDR3 has 14 amino acids. Per germline, CDR1 LNHDA and CDR2 SQIVND (reference sequence).

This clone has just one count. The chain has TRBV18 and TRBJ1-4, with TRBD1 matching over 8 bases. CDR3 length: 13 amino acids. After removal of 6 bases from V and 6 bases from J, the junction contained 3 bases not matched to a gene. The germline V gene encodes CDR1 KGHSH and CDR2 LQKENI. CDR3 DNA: TGTGCCAGCTCTGGACAGGGCCATGAAAAACTGTTTTTT. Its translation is CASSGQGHEKLFF.